These 13 T cell receptor beta chains were sequenced from one sample in a study of PD-1 blockade in classical Hodgkin lymphoma. Generated by immunoSEQ multiplex PCR, the TCRdb table keeps only in-frame clones and is missing some. Of 28,000 or so clones in the sample, 67% were seen once. Following autologous stem cell transplantation, relapse occurred in every patient, and exposure to brentuximab vedotin varied. The sequences come from peripheral blood mononuclear cells (PBMCs), collected before the second cycle of nivolumab. The origin of the receptors is a human donor with classical Hodgkin lymphoma.

V and J are TRBV5-1 and TRBJ1-4; D is ambiguous. This CDR3 region has 14 residues. Trimming took 2 bases from V and 0 from J, leaving 5 bases between them. Germline values: CDR1 SGHRS, CDR2 YFSETQ. The CDR3 bases are TGCGCCAGCAGCTTCGGAACAACTAATGAAAAACTGTTTTTT. Amino acid sequence: CASSFGTTNEKLFF. Combining the CDR3 with reference TRBV5-1 and TRBJ1-4 gives the whole variable domain KAGVTQTPRYLIKTRGQQVTLSCSPISGHRSVSWYQQTPGQGLQFLFEYFSETQRNKGNFPGRFSGRQFSNSRSEMNVSTLELGDSALYLCASSFGTTNEKLFFGSGTQLSVL.

This chain links TRBV5-4 with TRBJ2-7; TRBD2 might be the D (6 bases). Deletions cut 0 bases from V and 2 bases from J, with 12 bases between. CDR3 length: 15 amino acids. Germline V gene sequence: CDR1 SGHNT, CDR2 YYREEE (reference sequence). CDR3 loop: CASSLAGSPTYEQYF. Written as DNA, the CDR3 is TGTGCCAGCAGCTTGGCCGGGAGCCCCACCTACGAGCAGTACTTC.

This rearrangement joins TRBV27 to TRBJ2-2; the D gene is possibly TRBD1 (8 bases). The CDR3 totals 21 residues. Looked up from germline, CDR1 is MNHEY and CDR2 is SMNVEV (reference sequence). V was trimmed by 0 bases and J by 8 bases, leaving 31 bases between them. The CDR3 loop is CASSLSLRDRSGGRARGELFF. For the CDR3, the DNA is TGTGCCAGCAGTTTATCCCTCCGGGACAGGTCTGGGGGGAGGGCCAGAGGGGAGCTGTTTTTT.

The chain uses TRBV14 and TRBJ2-7, with 7 bases matching TRBD1. V lost 0 bases, J lost 3 bases, and 5 bases stayed unmatched. Looked up from germline, CDR1 is SGHDN and CDR2 is FVKESK. This CDR3 comprises 15 residues. DNA for the CDR3: TGTGCCAGCAGCCAAGATCTCGACAGGGTCTACGAGCAGTACTTC. Its translation is CASSQDLDRVYEQYF.

This sequence joins TRBV6-5 and TRBJ2-1; D remains unclear. The CDR3 runs to 14 residues. Germline loops: CDR1 MNHEY, CDR2 SVGAGI. Trimming took 6 bases from V and 0 from J, leaving 9 bases between them. The CDR3 DNA reads as TGTGCCAGCAGCGCCCGAGTCTCCTACAATGAGCAGTTCTTC. This translates into CASSARVSYNEQFF.

This chain uses TRBV4-3 with TRBJ2-5, with TRBD2 matching 8 bases. The V and J ends lost 4 bases and 5 bases, in that order; junction bases with no gene match: 15. Germline V CDR1 and CDR2: LGHNA, YSLEER. CDR3 length: 17 residues. The CDR3 region is CASSPSKVGGARETQYF. The CDR3 coding sequence is TGCGCCAGCAGCCCCAGTAAGGTCGGGGGGGCCAGGGAGACCCAGTACTTC.

The chain has TRBV9 and TRBJ2-7; 9 bases are shared with TRBD2. Unmatched junction bases numbered 12, after V lost 0 bases and J lost 5 bases. Germline V gene data show CDR1 as SGDLS and CDR2 as YYNGEE. The CDR3 length is 17 residues. CDR3: CASSVGLAGPWDDEQYF. As DNA, the CDR3 is TGTGCCAGCAGCGTAGGCCTAGCGGGGCCCTGGGACGACGAGCAGTACTTC.

A few counts support this clone. The J gene is TRBJ1-6, the V gene TRBV30; 7 positions agree with TRBD1. In germline, CDR1 is GTSNPN, CDR2 SVGIG (reference sequence). The CDR3 is 13 amino acids. J gave up 7 bases and V 4 bases, and 4 bases lay outside the gene matches. CDR3 in amino acids: CAWKADRNSPLHF. The CDR3 DNA sequence: TGTGCCTGGAAAGCGGACAGGAATTCACCCCTCCACTTT.

The chain links TRBV28 to TRBJ1-1; D might be TRBD1 (6 bases). V lost 4 bases, J lost 2 bases, and 11 bases lay in between. From germline, CDR1 is MDHEN and CDR2 SYDVKM. This CDR3 contains 14 residues. CDR3 nucleotide sequence: TGTGCCAGCAGTTCATCACAGGGAAACACTGAAGCTTTCTTT. It encodes CASSSSQGNTEAFF. Full variable domain (outside the CDR3, taken from reference TRBV28 and TRBJ1-1): DVKVTQSSRYLVKRTGEKVFLECVQDMDHENMFWYRQDPGLGLRLIYFSYDVKMKEKGDIPEGYSVSREKKERFSLILESASTNQTSMYLCASSSSQGNTEAFFGQGTRLTVV.

This chain uses TRBV7-3 with TRBJ2-7, with D perhaps TRBD2 (6 bases). Germline V gene data show CDR1 as SGHTA and CDR2 as FQGTGA. This CDR3 spans 14 amino acids. Deletions cut 3 bases from V and 2 bases from J, with 11 bases between. CDR3 loop: CASSFGAGPYEQYF. The CDR3 DNA is TGTGCCAGCAGCTTCGGTGCGGGACCCTACGAGCAGTACTTC. The full variable domain, its missing parts supplied by reference TRBV7-3 and TRBJ2-7, is GAGVSQTPSNKVTEKGKYVELRCDPISGHTALYWYRQSLGQGPEFLIYFQGTGAADDSGLPNDRFFAVRPEGSVSTLKIQRTERGDSAVYLCASSFGAGPYEQYFGPGTRLTVT.

V is TRBV28 and J is TRBJ2-1, with TRBD1 identical over 7 bases. Trimming cost V 6 bases and J 8 bases; bases outside gene matches: 4. Germline V gene sequence: CDR1 MDHEN, CDR2 SYDVKM. The CDR3 runs 12 residues. DNA for the CDR3: TGTGCCAGCAGCCTTACAGGGGATGAGCAGTTCTTC. This encodes CASSLTGDEQFF.

This clone was detected only a few times. The junction departs from the called germline gene at one end, perhaps through a read error. For the CDR3, the DNA is TGCGCCAGTAGCCTCGGCGTCAACTATGGCTACACCTTC. Its protein product is CASSLGVNYGYTF. This chain uses TRBV4-1 with TRBJ1-2; D gene uncertain. Germline V CDR1 and CDR2: MGHRA, YSYEKL. The CDR3 covers 13 residues.

This clone was counted only a few times. V usage is TRBV2 and J usage is TRBJ2-1; TRBD1 might be the D (5 bases). V was trimmed by 5 bases and J by 4 bases, leaving 9 bases between them. The length of the CDR3 is 13 residues. Germline CDR1 reads SNHLY; CDR2 reads FYNNEI. CDR3 in amino acids: CASSSRGYNEQFF. In DNA form, the CDR3 reads TGTGCCAGCAGTTCTAGGGGATACAATGAGCAGTTCTTC.